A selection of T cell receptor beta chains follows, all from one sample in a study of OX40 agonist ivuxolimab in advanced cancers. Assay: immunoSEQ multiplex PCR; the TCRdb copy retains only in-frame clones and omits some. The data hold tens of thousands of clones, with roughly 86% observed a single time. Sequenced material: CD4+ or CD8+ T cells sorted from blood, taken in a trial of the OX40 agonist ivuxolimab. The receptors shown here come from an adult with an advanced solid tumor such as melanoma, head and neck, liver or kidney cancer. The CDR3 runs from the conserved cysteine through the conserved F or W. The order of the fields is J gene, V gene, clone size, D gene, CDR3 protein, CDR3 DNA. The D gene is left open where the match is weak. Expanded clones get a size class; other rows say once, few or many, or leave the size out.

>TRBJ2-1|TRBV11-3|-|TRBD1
CASSLRDREENEQFF
TGTGCCAGCAGCCTCCGGGACAGGGAGGAGAATGAGCAGTTCTTC
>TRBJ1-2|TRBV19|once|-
CASTFLEADGYTF
TGTGCCAGTACCTTTTTAGAGGCGGATGGCTACACCTTC
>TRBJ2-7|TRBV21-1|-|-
CASSHRDRGKLAYEQYF
TGTGCCAGCAGCCACCGGGACAGGGGCAAGTTAGCCTACGAGCAGTACTTC
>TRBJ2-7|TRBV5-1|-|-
CRHVGEQYF
TGCCGCCACGTGGGCGAGCAGTACTTC
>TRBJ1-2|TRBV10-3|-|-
CAISESELPGYGYTF
TGTGCCATCAGTGAGTCAGAGCTTCCAGGCTATGGCTACACCTTC
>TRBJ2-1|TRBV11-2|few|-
CASSLDLAEQFF
TGTGCCAGCAGCTTAGATTTGGCCGAGCAGTTCTTC
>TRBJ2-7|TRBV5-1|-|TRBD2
CASSLRPVRERVRNEQYF
TGCGCCAGCAGCTTAAGGCCCGTGCGGGAGCGGGTACGCAACGAGCAGTACTTC
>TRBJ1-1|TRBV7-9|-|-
CASSLGSRASEAFF
TGTGCCAGCAGCTTAGGTTCGCGGGCGAGTGAAGCTTTCTTT
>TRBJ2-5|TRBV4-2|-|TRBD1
CASSHDRGRETQYF
TGTGCCAGCAGCCACGACAGGGGGCGGGAGACCCAGTACTTC
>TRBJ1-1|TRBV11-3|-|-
CASSLDVPNTEAFF
TGTGCCAGCAGCTTAGACGTGCCGAACACTGAAGCTTTCTTT
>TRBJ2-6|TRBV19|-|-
CASSRGSGGAGANVLTF
TGTGCCAGTAGTAGGGGCTCCGGAGGAGCTGGGGCCAACGTCCTGACTTTC
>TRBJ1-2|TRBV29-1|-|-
CSVERVQGPYGYTF
TGCAGCGTTGAAAGGGTACAAGGTCCTTATGGCTACACCTTC
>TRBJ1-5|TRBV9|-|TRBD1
CASSVARAQGAGDSNQPQHF
TGTGCCAGCAGCGTAGCTCGGGCACAGGGGGCTGGAGATAGCAATCAGCCCCAGCATTTT
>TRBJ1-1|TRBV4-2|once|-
CASSLDGRGSNTEAFF
TGTGCCAGCAGCTTGGATGGAAGGGGATCGAACACTGAAGCTTTCTTT
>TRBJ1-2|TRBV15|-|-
CATSRDLEGYGYTF
TGTGCCACCAGCAGAGATCTCGAAGGATATGGCTACACCTTC
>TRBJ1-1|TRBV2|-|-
CASSSGLNTEAFF
TGTGCCAGCAGTTCAGGGCTGAACACTGAAGCTTTCTTT
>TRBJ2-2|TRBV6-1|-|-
CASTIISGGELFF
TGTGCCAGCACGATCATTTCGGGCGGGGAGCTGTTTTTT
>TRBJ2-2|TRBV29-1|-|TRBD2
CSASTSGTGELFF
TGCAGCGCGTCGACTAGCGGCACCGGGGAGCTGTTTTTT
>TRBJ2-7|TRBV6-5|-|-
CASSYSTVEYF
TGTGCCAGCAGTTACTCGACGGTGGAGTACTTC
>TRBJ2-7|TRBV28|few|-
CASRRGTPYEQYF
TGTGCCAGCAGGCGAGGGACTCCCTACGAGCAGTACTTC
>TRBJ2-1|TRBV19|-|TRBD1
CATSDRGTYNEQFF
TGTGCCACCTCGGACAGGGGGACCTACAATGAGCAGTTCTTC
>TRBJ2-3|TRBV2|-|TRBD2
CANQRTSLDTQYF
TGTGCCAACCAAAGGACTAGTTTAGATACGCAGTATTTT
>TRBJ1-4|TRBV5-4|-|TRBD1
CASSPTGGREKLFF
TGTGCCAGCAGCCCGACAGGGGGCCGTGAAAAACTGTTTTTT
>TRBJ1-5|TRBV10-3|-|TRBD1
CAISDRQGVGSNQPQHF
TGTGCCATCAGTGATCGACAGGGGGTTGGTAGCAATCAGCCCCAGCATTTT
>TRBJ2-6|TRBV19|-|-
CASSMRGSGANVLTF
TGTGCCAGTAGTATGAGAGGTTCCGGGGCCAACGTCCTGACTTTC
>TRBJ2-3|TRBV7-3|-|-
CASSPSTDTQYF
TGTGCCAGCAGCCCGAGCACAGATACGCAGTATTTT
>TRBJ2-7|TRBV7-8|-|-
CASSHPGQGLEQYF
TGTGCCAGCAGCCACCCGGGGCAGGGTCTCGAGCAGTACTTC
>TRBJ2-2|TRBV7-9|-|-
CASGTLGTNTGELFF
TGTGCCAGCGGCACGCTCGGAACGAACACCGGGGAGCTGTTTTTT
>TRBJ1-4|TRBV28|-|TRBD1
CATTGTGNEKLFF
TGTGCCACCACCGGGACAGGGAATGAAAAACTGTTTTTT
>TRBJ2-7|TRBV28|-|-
CASRAGLDEQYF
TGTGCCAGCAGGGCGGGGCTGGACGAGCAGTACTTC
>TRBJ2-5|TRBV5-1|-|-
CASSIRSPETQYF
TGCGCCAGCAGCATTAGGAGTCCAGAGACCCAGTACTTC
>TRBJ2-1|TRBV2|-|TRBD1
CASIRDSLYNEQFF
TGTGCCAGCATTCGGGACAGCCTATACAATGAGCAGTTCTTC
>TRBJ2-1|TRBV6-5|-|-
CASSYGGLGNEQFF
TGTGCCAGCAGTTACGGGGGGCTGGGCAATGAGCAGTTCTTC